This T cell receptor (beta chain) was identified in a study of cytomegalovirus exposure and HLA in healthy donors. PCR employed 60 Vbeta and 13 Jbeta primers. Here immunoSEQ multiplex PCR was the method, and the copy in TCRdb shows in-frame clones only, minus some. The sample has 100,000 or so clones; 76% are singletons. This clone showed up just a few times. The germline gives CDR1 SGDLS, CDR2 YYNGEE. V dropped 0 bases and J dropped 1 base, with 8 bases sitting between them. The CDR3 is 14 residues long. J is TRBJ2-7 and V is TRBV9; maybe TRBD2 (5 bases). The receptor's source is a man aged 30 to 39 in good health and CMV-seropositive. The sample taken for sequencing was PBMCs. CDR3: CASSVGGISYEQYF. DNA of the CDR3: TGTGCCAGCAGCGTAGGAGGGATATCCTACGAGCAGTACTTC.